This T cell receptor beta chain was identified in a study of T-cell memory formation after mild COVID-19. General study results and limits: Within pre-infection memory, some responding clones were found, suggesting cross-reactive memory joined. A second wave expanding day 15 to 37 was CD4+-biased; contracting clones were balanced.

The table lists this clonotype with many counts. Its specificity is not known. CDR3 length: 18 amino acids. Deletions cut 1 base from V and 2 bases from J, with 20 bases between. The germline gives CDR1 LGHNA, CDR2 YSLEER. In TCRdb, the 5' RACE reads were re-called with MiXCR into one record per CDR3 protein. The repertoire holds approximately 290,000 distinct CDR3 sequences, over 7% seen once, with 22% in the top ten. Sequenced material: PBMCs or a T cell subset sorted from them (not recorded which). This clonotype was obtained from a young man who had mild COVID-19 (a few samples of this study predate the infection). Cell type and time point are not known. J is TRBJ2-5 and V is TRBV4-3; no clear D gene. CDR3 DNA: TGCGCCAGCAGCCAAGGACTTCTATCGGGTCTGGGGCAAGAGACCCAGTACTTC. The encoded protein is CASSQGLLSGLGQETQYF.